A selection of T cell receptor beta chains follows, all from one sample in a study of OX40 agonist ivuxolimab in advanced cancers. Sequenced by immunoSEQ multiplex PCR; TCRdb stores in-frame clones only, minus some. Among 35,000 to 40,000 clones listed, around 80% were seen once. This specimen consisted of CD4+ or CD8+ T cells sorted from blood, obtained in a trial of the OX40 agonist ivuxolimab. These receptor sequences come from an adult with an advanced solid tumor such as melanoma, head and neck, liver or kidney cancer. CDR3s include the opening cysteine and the closing phenylalanine or tryptophan. D genes are given only for firm matches. Some rows mark clone size as missing; the rest say once, few, many or name a class of expanded clone.

>once|TRBJ2-1|-|TRBV5-1
TGCGCCAGCAGCTTGGCTGGGCCCAACAATGAGCAGTTCTTC
CASSLAGPNNEQFF
>-|TRBJ1-1|-|TRBV30
TGTGCCTGGAGCAGGATGAACACTGAAGCTTTCTTT
CAWSRMNTEAFF
>-|TRBJ1-1|-|TRBV19
TGTGCCAGTAGTATATCGGCAGAGGCTTTCTTT
CASSISAEAFF
>-|TRBJ2-7|-|TRBV21-1
TGTGCCAGCAGCAAAGGCTACGTAGTGGTTACGACTAGCGGGAGTTACGAGCAGTACTTC
CASSKGYVVVTTSGSYEQYF
>-|TRBJ2-1|-|TRBV4-1
TGCGCCAGCAGCACGCCCAGTCAGAGGCCCGAGCGCGATGAGCAGTTCTTC
CASSTPSQRPERDEQFF
>-|TRBJ2-7|TRBD1|TRBV7-7
TGTGCCAGCAGCACCGGGACAGGGAGCGAGCAGTACTTC
CASSTGTGSEQYF
>-|TRBJ1-1|-|TRBV25-1
TGTGCCAGCAGTGATCCCAGGAAGGGAAGGACTGAAGCTTTCTTT
CASSDPRKGRTEAFF
>-|TRBJ1-1|-|TRBV19
TGTGCCAGTTATCTAAAACAGGGCACTGAAGCTTTCTTT
CASYLKQGTEAFF
>-|TRBJ2-7|-|TRBV9
TGTGCCAGCAGCCCACTGACGGGCAGAGACGAGCAGTACTTC
CASSPLTGRDEQYF
>few|TRBJ2-1|TRBD2|TRBV15
TGTGCCACCAGCAGCTCCTCTAGCGGGAGGCTGAATGAGCAGTTCTTC
CATSSSSSGRLNEQFF
>-|TRBJ1-4|-|TRBV19
TGTGCCAGTAGTAACCCGGGACTCCTTGAAAAACTGTTTTTT
CASSNPGLLEKLFF
>-|TRBJ1-4|TRBD1|TRBV9
TGTGCCAGCAGCGCCGGGACAGGGGTTGAAAAACTGTTTTTT
CASSAGTGVEKLFF
>-|TRBJ2-7|TRBD2|TRBV5-6
TGTGCCAGCAGCTTGGGACTAGCGGGATCGCCGTCCTACGAGCAGTACTTC
CASSLGLAGSPSYEQYF
>few|TRBJ2-7|-|TRBV7-2
TGTGCCAGCAGCCTGCAATCGGGAGACTCCTACGAGCAGTACTTC
CASSLQSGDSYEQYF
>-|TRBJ2-7|-|TRBV28
TGTGCCAGCAGTCCCTTGGGGCAAAGACGCCACGAGCAGTACTTC
CASSPLGQRRHEQYF
>-|TRBJ2-5|TRBD2|TRBV5-4
TGTGCCAGCAGCTTTAGCGGGGGGGGAGGAGAGACCCAGTACTTC
CASSFSGGGGETQYF
>-|TRBJ2-5|TRBD1|TRBV19
TGTGCCAGTAGTATAGCCTGGACAGGGCAAGAGACCCAGTACTTC
CASSIAWTGQETQYF